Sequencing of this TCR beta chain was carried out in a study of T cell responses to AZD1222 COVID-19 vaccine. Study-level findings and limits: Baseline antibody screening turned up just a handful of seropositive AZD1222 recipients. There were repertoire samples only from the period after the peak T cell response.

The data were produced by immunoSEQ multiplex PCR, yet TCRdb's version contains in-frame clones alone and is incomplete. This sample has 100,000 to 150,000 clones, with 90% found just once. This clone was seen a handful of times. No antigen is known for it. The CDR3 covers 15 residues. V was clipped by 7 bases and J by 5 bases; unmatched bases: 8. Germline loops: CDR1 SGDLS, CDR2 YYNGEE. This receptor was taken from an adult in good health. J is TRBJ2-2 and V is TRBV9, with 10 bases that match TRBD2. This specimen consisted of peripheral blood, obtained on day 0 of AZD1222 vaccination. This CDR3 reads CASGSSGGFTGELFF. CDR3 nucleotides: TGTGCCAGCGGGTCTAGCGGGGGATTTACCGGGGAGCTGTTTTTT.